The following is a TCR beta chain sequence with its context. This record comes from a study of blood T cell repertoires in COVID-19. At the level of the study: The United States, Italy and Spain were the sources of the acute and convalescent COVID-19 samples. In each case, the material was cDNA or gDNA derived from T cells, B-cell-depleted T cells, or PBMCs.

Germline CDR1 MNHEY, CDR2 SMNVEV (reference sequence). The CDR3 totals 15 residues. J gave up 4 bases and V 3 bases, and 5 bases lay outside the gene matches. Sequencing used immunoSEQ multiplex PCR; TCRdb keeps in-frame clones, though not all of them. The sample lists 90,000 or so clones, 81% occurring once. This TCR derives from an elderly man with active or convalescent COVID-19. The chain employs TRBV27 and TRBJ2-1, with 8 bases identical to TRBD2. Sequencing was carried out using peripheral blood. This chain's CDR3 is CASSLVSGVYNEQFF. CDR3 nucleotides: TGTGCCAGCAGTTTGGTTAGCGGGGTTTACAATGAGCAGTTCTTC.